The entry below gives a single T cell receptor beta chain sequence along with its context. Its antigen is not known. CDR1 is SGDLS and CDR2 is YYNGEE in the germline V gene. V was clipped by 0 bases and J by 0 bases, with 9 bases between them. There are 16 residues in the CDR3. Data came from immunoSEQ multiplex PCR; TCRdb stores just in-frame clones and leaves some out. Of roughly 150,000 clones listed, about nine tenths are singletons. This sample was included in a study of T cell responses to AZD1222 COVID-19 vaccine. Study conclusions and caveats: Females outnumbered males among donors, who were mostly white British; clonal diversity was possibly underestimated. Just a handful of AZD1222 recipients were seropositive at baseline. Repertoire collection took place solely once the T cell response had peaked.

The clonotype comes from an adult who received the AZD1222 COVID-19 vaccine. The sample here was peripheral blood, taken 28 days after the second AZD1222 dose. The rearrangement links TRBV9 to TRBJ1-4, with no clear D. In DNA, the CDR3 is TGTGCCAGCAGCGTAGGATCTGGGGCAACTAATGAAAAACTGTTTTTT. Amino acids: CASSVGSGATNEKLFF.